These T cell receptor beta chains were read from a single sample in a study of cytomegalovirus exposure and HLA in healthy donors. Here immunoSEQ multiplex PCR was the method, and the copy in TCRdb shows in-frame clones only, minus some. Of about 200,000 clones in the sample, about 81% are singletons; the top ten hold 0.95% to 1.5%. Material: PBMCs. These receptor sequences come from a woman in her 30s in good health and CMV-seronegative. CDR3s include the opening cysteine and the closing phenylalanine or tryptophan. Each record gives: D gene, J gene, V gene, clone size, CDR3 protein, CDR3 DNA. The D gene is left open where the match is weak. For some rows the clone size is stated as once, few or many, or as a class when expanded; others skip it.

D: TRBD1; J: TRBJ2-5; V: TRBV28; size: .; CDR3: CASSLTGLSLETQYF; DNA: TGTGCCAGCAGTTTGACAGGGTTGTCTCTAGAGACCCAGTACTTC
D: .; J: TRBJ1-2; V: TRBV19; size: .; CDR3: CASSAGDYWTGYTF; DNA: TGTGCCAGTTCTGCCGGGGATTACTGGACCGGCTACACCTTC
D: .; J: TRBJ1-1; V: TRBV6-1; size: .; CDR3: CASSEDSTVEAFF; DNA: TGTGCCAGCAGTGAAGATAGTACAGTTGAAGCTTTCTTT
D: TRBD2; J: TRBJ2-3; V: TRBV6-6; size: .; CDR3: CASSNPLAGGSDTQYF; DNA: TGTGCCAGCAGTAACCCACTAGCGGGGGGCTCAGATACGCAGTATTTT
D: TRBD2; J: TRBJ2-7; V: TRBV6-5; size: .; CDR3: CASRRQRGPYEQYF; DNA: TGTGCCAGCAGACGACAGCGGGGCCCCTACGAGCAGTACTTC
D: TRBD2; J: TRBJ2-7; V: TRBV4-1; size: .; CDR3: CASSQGPGLAGENEQYF; DNA: TGCGCCAGCAGCCAAGGGCCGGGACTAGCGGGAGAGAACGAGCAGTACTTC
D: TRBD1; J: TRBJ1-6; V: TRBV6-6; size: .; CDR3: CASTKGQAFGSPLHF; DNA: TGTGCCAGCACTAAAGGACAGGCTTTCGGTTCACCCCTCCACTTT
D: .; J: TRBJ2-1; V: TRBV6-5; size: .; CDR3: CASNYRSSYNEQFF; DNA: TGTGCCAGCAACTACAGGAGCTCCTACAATGAGCAGTTCTTC
D: .; J: TRBJ1-4; V: TRBV11-2; size: .; CDR3: CASSFETGLRSEKLFF; DNA: TGTGCCAGCAGCTTCGAAACAGGGCTCAGAAGTGAAAAACTGTTTTTT
D: TRBD1; J: TRBJ1-2; V: TRBV18; size: once; CDR3: CASSPGEQGYGYTF; DNA: TGTGCCAGCTCACCAGGAGAACAGGGGTATGGCTACACCTTC
D: .; J: TRBJ2-7; V: TRBV7-3; size: .; CDR3: CASSLRRGYEQYF; DNA: TGTGCCAGCAGCCTCCGACGAGGCTACGAGCAGTACTTC
D: TRBD1; J: TRBJ1-3; V: TRBV18; size: .; CDR3: CASSRTGGNTIYF; DNA: TGTGCCAGCTCACGGACAGGGGGAAACACCATATATTTT
D: TRBD1; J: TRBJ2-4; V: TRBV30; size: .; CDR3: CACMDRGAKNIQYF; DNA: TGTGCCTGCATGGACAGGGGTGCCAAAAACATTCAGTACTTC
D: TRBD1; J: TRBJ2-7; V: TRBV23-1; size: .; CDR3: CASRGTVYEQYF; DNA: TGCGCCAGCAGGGGGACAGTCTACGAGCAGTACTTC
D: TRBD1; J: TRBJ1-5; V: TRBV4-1; size: .; CDR3: CASSPAGTGQGAFQPQHF; DNA: TGCGCCAGCAGCCCCGCCGGGACGGGACAGGGGGCCTTTCAGCCCCAGCATTTT
D: .; J: TRBJ2-7; V: TRBV9; size: .; CDR3: CASSDGVHEQYF; DNA: TGTGCCAGCAGCGACGGGGTCCACGAGCAGTACTTC
D: TRBD1; J: TRBJ2-6; V: TRBV7-6; size: .; CDR3: CASSSWTGDNVLTF; DNA: TGTGCCAGCAGCTCCTGGACAGGGGACAACGTCCTGACTTTC
D: .; J: TRBJ2-1; V: TRBV9; size: .; CDR3: CASSVYDSTYNEQFF; DNA: TGTGCCAGCAGCGTATACGACTCCACCTACAATGAGCAGTTCTTC
D: .; J: TRBJ1-6; V: TRBV5-6; size: .; CDR3: CASSYRAYNSPLHF; DNA: TGTGCCAGCAGCTATCGGGCCTATAATTCACCCCTCCACTTT
D: TRBD1; J: TRBJ1-4; V: TRBV7-6; size: .; CDR3: CASSLPETGGATNEKLFF; DNA: TGTGCCAGCAGCTTACCTGAGACAGGGGGCGCGACTAATGAAAAACTGTTTTTT
D: .; J: TRBJ1-6; V: TRBV7-3; size: .; CDR3: CASSFGVQSPLHF; DNA: TGTGCCAGCAGCTTCGGTGTTCAATCACCCCTCCACTTT
D: .; J: TRBJ2-2; V: TRBV10-1; size: .; CDR3: CASSIRRANGELFF; DNA: TGCGCCAGCAGTATCAGGAGGGCTAACGGGGAGCTGTTTTTT
D: .; J: TRBJ2-7; V: TRBV7-2; size: .; CDR3: CASSLGSGLYQGVQYF; DNA: TGTGCCAGCAGCTTAGGATCGGGACTCTACCAGGGGGTACAGTACTTC
D: .; J: TRBJ2-3; V: TRBV28; size: .; CDR3: CASSLPGSTDTQYF; DNA: TGTGCCAGCAGTTTACCAGGTAGCACAGATACGCAGTATTTT
D: TRBD2; J: TRBJ2-1; V: TRBV6-5; size: .; CDR3: CASNRGTSGYNEQFF; DNA: TGTGCCAGCAACAGGGGGACTAGCGGCTACAATGAGCAGTTCTTC
D: .; J: TRBJ2-5; V: TRBV4-2; size: .; CDR3: CASSQALRGTQYF; DNA: TGTGCCAGCAGCCAGGCTTTAAGAGGGACCCAGTACTTC
D: .; J: TRBJ1-5; V: TRBV7-2; size: .; CDR3: CASSSQGSNQPQHF; DNA: TGTGCCAGCAGCTCCCAGGGGAGCAATCAGCCCCAGCATTTT
D: .; J: TRBJ2-7; V: TRBV27; size: .; CDR3: CASSPSDRVRGQYEQYF; DNA: TGTGCCAGCAGCCCCAGCGACAGAGTAAGGGGCCAATACGAGCAGTACTTC
D: .; J: TRBJ1-1; V: TRBV18; size: .; CDR3: CASSPLAVGAFF; DNA: TGTGCCAGCTCACCCCTAGCAGTCGGAGCTTTCTTT
D: .; J: TRBJ1-1; V: TRBV6-5; size: .; CDR3: CASSSPGSYTEAFF; DNA: TGTGCCAGCAGTTCCCCAGGGTCGTACACTGAAGCTTTCTTT
D: TRBD1; J: TRBJ1-1; V: TRBV6-5; size: .; CDR3: CASSSRDRVNTEAFF; DNA: TGTGCCAGCAGTTCCCGGGACAGGGTGAACACTGAAGCTTTCTTT
D: .; J: TRBJ1-5; V: TRBV4-1; size: .; CDR3: CASSQRDGQLNQPQHF; DNA: TGCGCCAGCAGCCAAAGGGATGGACAGTTGAATCAGCCCCAGCATTTT
D: TRBD2; J: TRBJ2-1; V: TRBV9; size: .; CDR3: CASSVAQGRGAYNEQFF; DNA: TGTGCCAGCAGCGTAGCCCAGGGTCGGGGGGCCTACAATGAGCAGTTCTTC
D: .; J: TRBJ1-1; V: TRBV6-1; size: .; CDR3: CASALGDRKNTEAFF; DNA: TGTGCCAGCGCTCTGGGCGACAGGAAGAACACTGAAGCTTTCTTT
D: TRBD2; J: TRBJ2-7; V: TRBV6-5; size: .; CDR3: CASSQGLAGLGGQYF; DNA: TGTGCCAGCAGTCAGGGACTAGCGGGATTAGGCGGGCAGTACTTC
D: .; J: TRBJ2-1; V: TRBV6-5; size: .; CDR3: CASSYSQPGNEQFF; DNA: TGTGCCAGCAGTTACAGTCAACCCGGCAATGAGCAGTTCTTC
D: TRBD1; J: TRBJ1-5; V: TRBV6-5; size: .; CDR3: CASRQGSKQPQHF; DNA: TGTGCCAGCAGACAGGGGAGTAAACAGCCCCAGCATTTT
D: .; J: TRBJ2-7; V: TRBV5-6; size: .; CDR3: CASIRQGGNEQYF; DNA: TGTGCCAGCATCAGACAGGGAGGCAACGAGCAGTACTTC
D: TRBD1; J: TRBJ1-3; V: TRBV2; size: .; CDR3: CASTTGGWPGNTIYF; DNA: TGTGCCAGTACTACAGGGGGCTGGCCTGGAAACACCATATATTTT
D: TRBD2; J: TRBJ2-1; V: TRBV9; size: many; CDR3: CASSMRLAGGDGEQFF; DNA: TGTGCCAGCAGCATGAGACTAGCGGGAGGGGACGGTGAGCAGTTCTTC
D: .; J: TRBJ1-1; V: TRBV9; size: .; CDR3: CASSVGKIAGEAFF; DNA: TGTGCCAGCAGCGTAGGGAAAATCGCGGGGGAAGCTTTCTTT
D: TRBD1; J: TRBJ2-5; V: TRBV5-1; size: .; CDR3: CASSLGDRAETQYF; DNA: TGCGCCAGCAGCTTGGGAGACAGGGCAGAGACCCAGTACTTC
D: .; J: TRBJ2-2; V: TRBV12-1; size: .; CDR3: CASSFVGTSTEVYTTGELFF; DNA: TGTGCCAGCAGCTTTGTCGGGACTAGCACGGAGGTATACACCACCGGGGAGCTGTTTTTT
D: .; J: TRBJ1-1; V: TRBV10-2; size: .; CDR3: CASSDSPGWNTEAFF; DNA: TGCGCCAGCAGTGATAGTCCGGGGTGGAACACTGAAGCTTTCTTT
D: .; J: TRBJ2-3; V: TRBV25-1; size: .; CDR3: CASSELGEPDTQYF; DNA: TGTGCCAGCAGTGAATTAGGGGAACCCGATACGCAGTATTTT
D: .; J: TRBJ1-2; V: TRBV28; size: .; CDR3: CASSLLQGRYGYTF; DNA: TGTGCCAGCAGTCTGCTCCAGGGAAGGTACGGCTACACCTTC